This T cell receptor (beta chain) is from a study of Graves' ophthalmopathy and Graves' hyperthyroidism. RNA transcripts provided the template for amplifying TCR beta CDR3 regions. HTBI-primed RT-PCR formed the first round, and a multiplex PCR formed the second. A single record per CDR3 protein comes from TCRdb applying MiXCR to the multiplex PCR reads. The sample lists a few hundred thousand distinct CDR3 sequences; about 15% were seen once. Ineligible for inclusion were patients with other autoimmune diseases, uncontrolled infections, pregnancy or lactation. V shed 3 bases, J shed 4 bases, and the junction held 7 bases outside the gene matches. This CDR3 has 15 amino acids. Germline-derived CDR1 and CDR2 are DFQATT and SNEGSKA (reference sequence). This clonotype was picked up many times.

Sequencing used peripheral blood. The receptor was isolated from an adult woman with stable Graves' hyperthyroidism. This chain joins TRBV20-1 and TRBJ2-2; 8 bases match TRBD2. CDR3 amino acids: CSASVAGGRTGELFF. CDR3 bases: TGCAGTGCTAGTGTGGCGGGAGGACGCACCGGGGAGCTGTTTTTT.